This TCR beta chain is from a study of CD8 T cells in ankylosing spondylitis. Study results and limitations: Characteristic, it appeared, of ankylosing spondylitis blood was a TCR beta motif of eight highly homologous variants. There was reportedly significant enrichment of clones that were disease-linked in matched ankylosing spondylitis synovial fluid. Disease-linked clones had a CD8+ phenotype and relatively low frequency in peripheral blood. Reactive arthritis synovial fluid and blood previously showed some of these motif variants.

Concerning this clonotype: The antigen is unknown.

J lost 5 bases, V lost 6 bases, and 5 bases had no gene match. The CDR3 contains 13 residues. The germline V gene encodes CDR1 DFQATT and CDR2 SNEGSKA (reference sequence). Preparation of TCR beta libraries was done by quantitative 5'-RACE with molecular barcodes. Each CDR3 protein is one row after TCRdb ran MiXCR on the 5' RACE reads. This sample has about 450,000 distinct CDR3 sequences, with roughly a quarter found just once. The rearrangement links TRBV20-1 to TRBJ1-4; 8 bases align to TRBD1. The sequenced sample consisted of blood, either unsorted or a sorted T cell fraction (not recorded which). The sequence derives from a male donor with ankylosing spondylitis. The chain's CDR3 is CSAMRTGNEKLFF. In DNA form, the CDR3 reads TGCAGTGCAATGAGGACAGGGAATGAAAAACTGTTTTTT.